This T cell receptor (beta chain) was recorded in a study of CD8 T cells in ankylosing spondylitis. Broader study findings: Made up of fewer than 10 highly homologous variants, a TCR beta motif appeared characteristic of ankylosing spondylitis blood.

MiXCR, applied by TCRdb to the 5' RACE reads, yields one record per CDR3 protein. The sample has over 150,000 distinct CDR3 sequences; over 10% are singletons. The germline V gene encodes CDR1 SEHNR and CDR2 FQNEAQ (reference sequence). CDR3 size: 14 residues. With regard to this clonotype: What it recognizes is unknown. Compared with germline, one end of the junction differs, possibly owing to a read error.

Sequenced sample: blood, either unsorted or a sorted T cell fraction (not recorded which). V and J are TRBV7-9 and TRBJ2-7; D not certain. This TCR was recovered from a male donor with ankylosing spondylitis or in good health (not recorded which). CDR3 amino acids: CTSSPRYHRYEQYF. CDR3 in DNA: TGTACCAGCAGTCCACGTTATCATCGCTACGAGCAGTACTTC.